This T cell receptor (beta chain) was documented in a study of shared clonotypes between healthy human individuals. Study background: The study drew on two women and three men aged 18 to 49 as donors. Donors had three CD4 naive, three CD4 memory, two CD8 naive and one CD8 memory plate apiece. The study's findings and limits: Shared clonotypes across all four donors exceeded non-shared ones in generation probability.

The germline gives CDR1 ENHRY, CDR2 SYGVKD. V gave up 6 bases and J gave up 7 bases; unmatched junction bases: 13. The CDR3 loop spans 16 amino acids. Sequencing used immunoSEQ multiplex PCR; TCRdb keeps in-frame clones, though not all of them. The table includes over 750,000 clones, just over 95% detected once. CD45RO-negative, CCR7-selected cells formed the naive CD8 fraction, which excluded terminally differentiated effector memory CD45RA+ cells. Every donor, a Caucasian adult, lived in Nashville, Tennessee. This clone appeared a few times. Antigen unknown. The chain uses TRBV10-3 and TRBJ2-1; 9 nucleotides line up with TRBD2. This clonotype was obtained from a man aged 25 to 40 in good health. The specimen was naive CD8+ T cells sorted from blood. Written as DNA, the CDR3 is TGTGCCATCAGGTCCTCGGGCGGGAGGGTATCGAATGAGCAGTTCTTC. Residues: CAIRSSGGRVSNEQFF.